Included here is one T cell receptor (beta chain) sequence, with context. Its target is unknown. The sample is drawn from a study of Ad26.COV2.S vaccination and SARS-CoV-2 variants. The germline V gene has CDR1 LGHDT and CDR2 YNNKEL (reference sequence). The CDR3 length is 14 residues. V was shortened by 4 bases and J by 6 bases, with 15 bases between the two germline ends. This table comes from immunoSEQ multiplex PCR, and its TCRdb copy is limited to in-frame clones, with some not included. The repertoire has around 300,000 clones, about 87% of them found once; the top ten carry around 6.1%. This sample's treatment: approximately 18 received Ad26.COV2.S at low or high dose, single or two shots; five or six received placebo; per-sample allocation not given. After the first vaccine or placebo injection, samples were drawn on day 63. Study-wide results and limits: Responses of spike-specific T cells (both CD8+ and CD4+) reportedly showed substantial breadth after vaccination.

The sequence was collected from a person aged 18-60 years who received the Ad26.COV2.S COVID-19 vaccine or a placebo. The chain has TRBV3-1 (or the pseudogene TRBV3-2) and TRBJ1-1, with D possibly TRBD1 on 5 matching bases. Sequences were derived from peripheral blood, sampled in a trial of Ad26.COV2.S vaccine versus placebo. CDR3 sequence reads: CASSPRSGISEAFF. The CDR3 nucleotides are TGTGCCAGCAGCCCCAGGTCAGGGATCTCTGAAGCTTTCTTT.